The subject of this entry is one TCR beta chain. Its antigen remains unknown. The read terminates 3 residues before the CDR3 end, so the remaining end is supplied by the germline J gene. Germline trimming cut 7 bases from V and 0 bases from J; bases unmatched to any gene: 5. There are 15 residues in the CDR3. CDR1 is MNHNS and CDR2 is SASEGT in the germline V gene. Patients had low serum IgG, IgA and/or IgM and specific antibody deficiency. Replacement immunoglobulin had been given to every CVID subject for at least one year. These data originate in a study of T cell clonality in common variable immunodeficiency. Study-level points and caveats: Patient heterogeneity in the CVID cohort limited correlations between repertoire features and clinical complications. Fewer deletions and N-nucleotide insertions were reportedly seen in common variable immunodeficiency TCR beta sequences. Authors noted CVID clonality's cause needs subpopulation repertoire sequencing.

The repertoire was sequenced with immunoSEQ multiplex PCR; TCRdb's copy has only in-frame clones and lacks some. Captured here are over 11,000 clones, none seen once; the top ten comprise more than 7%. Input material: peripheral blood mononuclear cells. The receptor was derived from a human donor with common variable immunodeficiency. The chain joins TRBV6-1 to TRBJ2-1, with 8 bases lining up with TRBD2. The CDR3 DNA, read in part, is TGTGCCAGCACTGAGCGGGGGAGCTCCTACAATGAG. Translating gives CASTERGSSYNE. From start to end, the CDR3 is CASTERGSSYNEQFF.